The 32 T cell receptor beta chains reported below all come from one sample, sequenced in a study of blood T cells in healthy people across ages. A second roughly 6 to 12 cycle PCR used barcoded and J-beta primers. Using its own MiXCR run on the 5' RACE reads, TCRdb lists one record per CDR3 protein. The profile shows hundreds of thousands of distinct CDR3 sequences, about 30% of them singletons. Source material: blood. All receptors come from a woman older than 75 in good health.

With respect to this clonotype: This may arise from a read error, as a much more abundant clone is one base away. J is TRBJ2-1 and V is TRBV7-2; 10 bases align to TRBD2. V trimming: 5 bases; J trimming: 7 bases; junction bases outside the gene matches: 5. Germline V gives CDR1 SGHTA, CDR2 FQGNSA. The CDR3 contains 14 residues. The CDR3 nucleotides read TGTGCCAGCAGCAGAAGCGGGGGGGGAAATGAGCAGTTCTTC. Its translation: CASSRSGGGNEQFF. Looking up the rest from reference TRBV7-2 and TRBJ2-1 gives the full variable domain: GAGVSQSPSNKVTEKGKDVELRCDPISGHTALYWYRQSLGQGLEFLIYFQGNSAPDKSGLPSDRFSAERTGGSVSTLTIQRTQQEDSAVYLCASSRSGGGNEQFFGPGTRLTVL.

This rearrangement joins TRBV9 to TRBJ1-2, with D tentatively TRBD1 (6 bases). The V gene's germline CDR1 is SGDLS and CDR2 YYNGEE. V shed 1 base and J shed 5 bases, with 15 bases lying between them. The CDR3 extends over 15 amino acids. The CDR3 coding sequence is TGTGCCAGCAGCGTACTACAGGGCGTGGGTTATGGCTACACCTTC. It codes for CASSVLQGVGYGYTF.

This clonotype was observed a few times. V and J are TRBV2 and TRBJ1-2; 10 bases map to TRBD1. V lost 6 bases, J lost 5 bases, and 9 bases stayed unmatched. Germline V gives CDR1 SNHLY, CDR2 FYNNEI. The CDR3 loop spans 15 amino acids. CDR3 loop: CASSGTGALRYGYTF. CDR3 coding DNA: TGTGCCAGCAGCGGGACAGGGGCCTTAAGATATGGCTACACCTTC.

A word on this clonotype: A much larger clone lies one base from this, so it may be a read error. The chain employs TRBV20-1 and TRBJ2-5, with D perhaps matching TRBD1 or TRBD2 (6 bases each). Germline V gene sequence: CDR1 DFQATT, CDR2 SNEGSKA (reference sequence). V lost 6 bases and J lost 1, with 15 bases in between. The CDR3 sequence is 14 residues long. The CDR3 sequence: CSAMYPGAQETQYF. For the CDR3, the DNA is TGCAGTGCAATGTACCCGGGGGCCCAAGAGACCCAGTACTTC.

As regards this clonotype: One junction end disagrees with the germline gene, perhaps due to a read error. This chain connects TRBV20-1 to TRBJ2-5; D not certain. The CDR3 length is 12 residues. Germline values: CDR1 DFQATT, CDR2 SNEGSKA (reference sequence). CDR3 sequence: CSASPGRDEQYF. CDR3 nucleotides: TGCAGTGCTAGCCCCGGGCGCGATGAGCAGTACTTT.

This clonotype was counted only a few times. CDR3 region: CASSLETHNSGANVLTF. The DNA of the CDR3 is TGTGCCAGCAGCTTGGAAACGCATAACTCTGGGGCCAACGTCCTGACTTTC. This chain connects TRBV5-6 to TRBJ2-6; no clear D. CDR1 SGHDT and CDR2 YYEEEE come from the germline V gene. The ends were cut back, 0 bases at V and 0 bases at J, with 10 bases in the middle. This CDR3 is 17 amino acids long.

The rearrangement links TRBV24-1 to TRBJ1-1, with unresolved D. The CDR3 extends over 13 amino acids. V was shortened by 3 bases and J by 8 bases, with 12 bases between the two germline ends. Germline CDR1 is KGHDR and CDR2 is SFDVKD. The CDR3 protein is CATSDPGRREAFF. The CDR3 region has the DNA TGTGCCACCAGTGATCCGGGCAGACGGGAAGCTTTCTTT.

A word on this clonotype: This sequence may be a read error, since a much larger clone differs from it by one base. The chain joins TRBV27 to TRBJ1-5; D is ambiguous. The germline V gene has CDR1 MNHEY and CDR2 SMNVEV (reference sequence). This CDR3 is built from 12 residues. In DNA form, the CDR3 reads TGTGCCAACAGTTTATCGGGTCAGCCCCAGCATTTT. Its protein is CANSLSGQPQHF.

This clonotype has only a few counts. This chain connects TRBV5-1 to TRBJ1-6, with 11 bases identical to TRBD1. The CDR3 length is 16 residues. V gave up 4 bases and J gave up 10 bases; unmatched junction bases: 10. The germline V gene has CDR1 SGHRS and CDR2 YFSETQ. The CDR3 DNA sequence: TGCGCCAGCAGCACCCGGACAGGGGGCTTGGGATCACCCCTCCACTTT. Its translation: CASSTRTGGLGSPLHF.

This clonotype was counted many times. A much larger clone is a single base away; this may be a read error. The chain uses TRBV5-6 and TRBJ2-7; the D call may be TRBD1 or TRBD2 (5 bases each). The germline V gene has CDR1 SGHDT and CDR2 YYEEEE. This CDR3 is built from 14 residues. The DNA of the CDR3 is TGTGCCGGCAGCTTGGCCGGGACCTTCTACGAGCAGTACTTC. This sequence encodes CAGSLAGTFYEQYF.

Concerning this clonotype: This may come from a read error, since a much larger clone is one base off. The chain uses TRBV2 and TRBJ1-2, with D unclear. The CDR3 has 16 amino acids. Germline V gives CDR1 SNHLY, CDR2 FYNNEI. This chain's CDR3 is CASGERQAPTNYGYTF. CDR3 nucleotides: TGTGCCAGCGGTGAAAGGCAGGCCCCCACTAACTATGGCTACACCTTC. The full variable domain, with the rest looked up from reference TRBV2 and TRBJ1-2, is EPEVTQTPSHQVTQMGQEVILRCVPISNHLYFYWYRQILGQKVEFLVSFYNNEISEKSEIFDDQFSVERPDGSNFTLKIRSTKLEDSAMYFCASGERQAPTNYGYTFGSGTRLTVV.

This chain uses TRBV5-4 with TRBJ2-2; the D gene could be TRBD1 or TRBD2 (6 bases each). The CDR3 runs to 15 residues. The V end lost 4 bases, the J end lost 6 bases, and 16 bases lay between the germline ends. Germline V gene sequence: CDR1 SGHNT, CDR2 YYREEE (reference sequence). Here the CDR3 DNA reads TGTGCCAGCAGCCTCCTAGGGGGGATCGCCGGGGAGCTGTTTTTT. Translated, it gives CASSLLGGIAGELFF. The variable domain in full, completed from reference TRBV5-4 and TRBJ2-2, reads ETGVTQSPTHLIKTRGQQVTLRCSSQSGHNTVSWYQQALGQGPQFIFQYYREEENGRGNFPPRFSGLQFPNYSSELNVNALELDDSALYLCASSLLGGIAGELFFGEGSRLTVL.

This clonotype has at least ten counts. The chain couples TRBV6-5 to TRBJ1-2; 7 bases are shared with TRBD1. In germline, CDR1 is MNHEY, CDR2 SVGAGI. Unmatched junction bases numbered 7, after V lost 2 bases and J lost 4 bases. The CDR3 extends over 15 amino acids. As DNA, the CDR3 is TGTGCCAGCAGTTACCGAAGGGGGCTTAGCTATGGCTACACCTTC. Its translation is CASSYRRGLSYGYTF.

This clonotype showed up many times. The chain joins TRBV27 to TRBJ1-1; D is unclear. CDR3 length: 14 residues. Germline CDR1 MNHEY, CDR2 SMNVEV (reference sequence). Trimming removed 2 bases at V and 0 bases at J, with 7 bases between. This chain's CDR3 is CASSLGEMNTEAFF. Written as DNA, the CDR3 is TGTGCCAGCAGTTTAGGGGAAATGAACACTGAAGCTTTCTTT.

This clonotype showed up many times. The chain employs TRBV7-2 and TRBJ2-3, with D unresolved. Trimming removed 5 bases from V and 0 bases from J, with 9 bases in between. Germline V gene sequence: CDR1 SGHTA, CDR2 FQGNSA. CDR3 length equals 14 residues. CDR3 loop: CASSPDTSTDTQYF. In DNA, the CDR3 is TGTGCCAGCAGCCCCGACACTAGCACAGATACGCAGTATTTT. The full variable domain, in which reference TRBV7-2 and TRBJ2-3 provide the parts outside the CDR3, is GAGVSQSPSNKVTEKGKDVELRCDPISGHTALYWYRQSLGQGLEFLIYFQGNSAPDKSGLPSDRFSAERTGGSVSTLTIQRTQQEDSAVYLCASSPDTSTDTQYFGPGTRLTVL.

Points on this clonotype: A much larger clone differs from this one at a single base, so this may be a read error. The CDR3 loop reads CARSNPGDGNSPLHF. CDR3 nucleotides: TGTGCCCGCAGCAACCCAGGAGATGGAAATTCACCCCTCCACTTT. The rearrangement links TRBV21-1 to TRBJ1-6. TRBV21-1 is a pseudogene. The CDR3 covers 15 residues.

This clonotype was counted a few times. CDR3 coding DNA: TGTGCCAGCGCCTCGGCAACCGGGGAGCTGTTTTTT. This translates into CASASATGELFF. The V gene is TRBV14, the J gene TRBJ2-2; D unresolved. Trimming removed 8 bases at V and 5 bases at J, with 9 bases between. The CDR3 spans 12 residues. Germline CDR1 SGHDN, CDR2 FVKESK.

This clonotype was seen a handful of times. The chain recombines TRBV9 with TRBJ2-5, with D perhaps TRBD2 (7 bases). The CDR3 runs to 16 residues. Trimming took 3 bases from V and 11 from J, leaving 26 bases between them. Germline assignment: CDR1 SGDLS and CDR2 YYNGEE. The CDR3 sequence is CASSAPGAGAYNEQYF. The CDR3 nucleotides read TGTGCCAGCAGCGCGCCGGGGGCGGGGGCCTACAATGAGCAGTACTTC.

The chain carries TRBV29-1 and TRBJ2-4, with D possibly matching TRBD2 (6 bases). The germline CDR1 and CDR2 sequences are SQVTM and ANQGSEA. Trimming took off 6 bases at V and 0 bases at J, with 15 bases between the two ends. The CDR3 loop spans 15 amino acids. CDR3 DNA sequence: TGCAGCGTGTCTGCGGGGACCTTAGCCAAAAACATTCAGTACTTC. Protein sequence: CSVSAGTLAKNIQYF.

This clonotype was seen a few times. A read error may be the cause here, since a much bigger clone is one base away. The chain combines TRBV12-3 or TRBV12-4 with TRBJ2-3; D gene uncertain. The ends were cut back, 6 bases at V and 4 bases at J, with 23 bases in the middle. The CDR3 is made up of 17 amino acids. CDR3 sequence: CASSGIRTCLGADTQYF. CDR3 in DNA: TGTGCCAGCAGCGGAATCAGGACCTGCCTTGGCGCAGATACGCAGTATTTT.

To note about this clonotype: A much larger clone lies one base from this, so it may be a read error. V and J are TRBV10-3 and TRBJ2-5; TRBD2 might be the D (5 bases). The CDR3 sequence is 13 residues long. The germline V gene has CDR1 ENHRY and CDR2 SYGVKD. V was pared by 11 bases and J by 11 bases, with 24 bases between. The chain's CDR3 is CARNGVSYDEQYF. The CDR3 region has the DNA TGTGCCCGAAACGGGGTCTCCTACGATGAGCAGTACTTC.

This clonotype showed up many times. The V gene is TRBV6-1, the J gene TRBJ2-3; no firm D call. There are 18 residues in the CDR3. The V end lost 10 bases, the J end lost 6 bases, and 32 bases lay between the germline ends. CDR1 and CDR2 (germline): MNHNS, SASEGT. The CDR3 coding sequence is TGTGCCATCAAAGTAACAACTATCGGTCGGCTCTACGGGGATACGCAGTATTTT. This translates into CAIKVTTIGRLYGDTQYF.

This clonotype was seen ten or more times. V and J are TRBV7-2 and TRBJ2-3, with 12 bases lining up with TRBD2. There are 18 residues in the CDR3. The V and J ends lost 1 base and 5 bases, in that order; junction bases with no gene match: 10. The germline gives CDR1 SGHTA, CDR2 FQGNSA. CDR3 region: CASSLVLLAGGRRDTQYF. For the CDR3, the DNA is TGTGCCAGCAGCTTAGTACTGCTAGCGGGGGGGCGTAGAGATACGCAGTATTTT.

Only a few counts were recorded for this clonotype. This chain uses TRBV7-2 with TRBJ2-3; D tentatively reads TRBD1 or TRBD2 (6 bases each). The germline CDR1 and CDR2 sequences are SGHTA and FQGNSA. This CDR3 spans 15 amino acids. Trimming took 6 bases from V and 0 from J, leaving 13 bases between them. The CDR3 is CASSPTGGSTDTQYF. Here the CDR3 DNA reads TGTGCCAGCAGTCCAACCGGGGGCAGCACAGATACGCAGTATTTT.

The chain employs TRBV5-4 and TRBJ2-7, with 9 bases aligning to TRBD1. Trimming took 5 bases from V and 6 from J; bases not matched to a gene: 9. This CDR3 has 14 amino acids. Germline V gives CDR1 SGHNT, CDR2 YYREEE (reference sequence). The CDR3 is CASSPGQGRFEQYF. The CDR3 coding sequence is TGTGCCAGCAGTCCGGGACAGGGTAGATTCGAGCAGTACTTC.

This clonotype was recorded a few times. The rearrangement joins TRBV3-1 to TRBJ1-6; 10 positions agree with TRBD1. CDR1 is LGHDT and CDR2 is YNNKEL in the germline V gene (reference sequence). V was pared by 2 bases and J by 9 bases, with 4 bases of the junction left unmatched. The CDR3 sequence is 15 residues long. In DNA, the CDR3 is TGTGCCAGCAGCCAACCGGGACAGGGGACTTCACCCCTCCACTTT. It specifies CASSQPGQGTSPLHF. The complete variable domain, with remaining parts taken from reference TRBV3-1 and TRBJ1-6, reads DTAVSQTPKYLVTQMGNDKSIKCEQNLGHDTMYWYKQDSKKFLKIMFSYNNKELIINETVPNRFSPKSPDKAHLNLHINSLELGDSAVYFCASSQPGQGTSPLHFGNGTRLTVT.

This clonotype was picked up many times. The chain recombines TRBV2 with TRBJ2-5, with D perhaps TRBD2 (6 bases). CDR3 length equals 14 residues. Germline CDR1 and CDR2: SNHLY and FYNNEI. V lost 4 bases and J 4 bases, leaving 13 bases between the germline ends. Written as DNA, the CDR3 is TGTGCCAGCAGTGTTCGACCGGAGGGAGAGACCCAGTACTTC. Translation gives CASSVRPEGETQYF.

This clonotype has at least ten counts. This sequence joins TRBV7-9 and TRBJ2-7, with a weak D call TRBD1 (7 bases). Germline assignment: CDR1 SEHNR and CDR2 FQNEAQ (reference sequence). This CDR3 is built from 15 residues. V shed 4 bases and J shed 5 bases, with 18 bases lying between them. The CDR3 DNA reads TGTGCCAGCAGCTCCGGGCAGGGGGGCTTCCACGAGCAGTACTTC. As protein: CASSSGQGGFHEQYF.

The sample holds many counts of this clonotype. The chain combines TRBV6-1 with TRBJ1-1, with 9 bases matching TRBD1. The CDR3 sequence is 15 residues long. The germline CDR1 and CDR2 sequences are MNHNS and SASEGT. After removal of 6 bases from V and 7 bases from J, the junction contained 12 bases not matched to a gene. In nucleotides, the CDR3 is TGTGCCAGCAGCGGAGGGACAGGGAGAGGCGGTGAAGCTTTCTTT. It encodes CASSGGTGRGGEAFF.

This clonotype was recorded at least ten times. The chain recombines TRBV6-2 or TRBV6-3 with TRBJ2-7; 9 bases align to TRBD1. CDR1 is MNHEY and CDR2 is SVGEGT in the germline V gene. After removal of 3 bases from V and 5 bases from J, the junction contained 14 bases not matched to a gene. CDR3 length equals 17 residues. The CDR3 reads CASSYLGFGTGMNEQYF. CDR3 in DNA: TGTGCCAGCAGTTATTTGGGGTTCGGGACAGGGATGAACGAGCAGTACTTC.

V and J are TRBV6-5 and TRBJ1-1, with TRBD1 matching 7 bases. This CDR3 has 15 amino acids. Germline CDR1 reads MNHEY; CDR2 reads SVGAGI. The junction had 7 bases not matched to a gene; V was cut back by 5 bases and J by 1 base. The CDR3 nucleotides read TGTGCCAGCAGTAAAAGTCGACAGGGGAACACTGAAGCTTTCTTT. Translated, it gives CASSKSRQGNTEAFF.

This chain's CDR3 is CSAKPQTERPDNQPQHF. The CDR3, as DNA: TGCAGCGCCAAGCCCCAGACGGAGCGGCCCGATAATCAGCCCCAGCATTTT. The rearrangement links TRBV29-1 to TRBJ1-5; no definite D call. This CDR3 has 17 residues. The ends were cut back, 7 bases at V and 4 bases at J, with 26 bases in the middle. CDR1 SQVTM and CDR2 ANQGSEA come from the germline V gene.